This T cell receptor beta chain derives from a study of blood T cells in healthy people across ages. General study results and limits: Greater diversity and more naive CD4+ cells were seen in long-lived donors than in aged donors.

As to this clonotype: Antigen specificity is unknown.

From germline, CDR1 is SGHRS and CDR2 YFSETQ. This CDR3 is 14 amino acids long. V gave up 0 bases and J gave up 4 bases, with 11 bases separating them. Primed by a sample-barcoded 5' primer and a J-beta primer mix, a second PCR proceeded for about 7 to 11 cycles. In TCRdb, the 5' RACE reads were re-called with MiXCR into one record per CDR3 protein. This sample has about 1 million distinct CDR3 sequences; 45% occur once, and the top ten carry about 20%. The sequencing sample was made of blood. This receptor was obtained from a woman aged 55-70 years in good health. The chain employs TRBV5-1 and TRBJ2-7; weak D call: TRBD2 (5 bases). CDR3 DNA sequence: TGCGCCAGCAGCTTGGGAATCAGGAGGTACGAGCAGTACTTC. Protein: CASSLGIRRYEQYF.